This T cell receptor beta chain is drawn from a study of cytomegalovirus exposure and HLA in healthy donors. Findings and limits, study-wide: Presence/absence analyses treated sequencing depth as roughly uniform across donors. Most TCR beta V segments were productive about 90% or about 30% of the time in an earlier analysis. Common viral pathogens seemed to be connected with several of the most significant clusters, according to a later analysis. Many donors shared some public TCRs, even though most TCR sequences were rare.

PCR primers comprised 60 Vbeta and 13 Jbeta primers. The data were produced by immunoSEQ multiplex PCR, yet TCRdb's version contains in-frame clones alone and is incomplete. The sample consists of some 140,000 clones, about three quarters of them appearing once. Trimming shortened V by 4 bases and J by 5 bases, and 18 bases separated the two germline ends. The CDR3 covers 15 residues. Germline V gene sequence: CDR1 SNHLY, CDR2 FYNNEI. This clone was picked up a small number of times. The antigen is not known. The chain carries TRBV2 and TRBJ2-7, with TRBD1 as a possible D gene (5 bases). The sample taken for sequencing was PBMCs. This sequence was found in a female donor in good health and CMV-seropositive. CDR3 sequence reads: CASSGVRTPSHEQYF. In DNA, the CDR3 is TGTGCCAGCAGTGGGGTAAGGACACCGAGCCACGAGCAGTACTTC.